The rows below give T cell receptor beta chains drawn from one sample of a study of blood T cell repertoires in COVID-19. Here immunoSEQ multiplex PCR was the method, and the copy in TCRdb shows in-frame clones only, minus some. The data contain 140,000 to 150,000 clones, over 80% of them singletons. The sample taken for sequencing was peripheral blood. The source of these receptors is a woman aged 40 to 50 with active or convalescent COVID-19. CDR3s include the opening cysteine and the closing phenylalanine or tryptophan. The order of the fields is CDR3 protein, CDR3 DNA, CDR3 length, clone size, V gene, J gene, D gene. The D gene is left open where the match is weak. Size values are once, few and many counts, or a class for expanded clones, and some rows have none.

CASSQLTGPYEQYF	TGTGCCAGCAGCCAGTTGACAGGGCCCTACGAGCAGTACTTC	14	NA	TRBV13	TRBJ2-7	TRBD1
CASSIAGRTGELFF	TGTGCCAGTAGTATAGCAGGCCGCACCGGGGAGCTGTTTTTT	14	NA	TRBV19	TRBJ2-2	NA
CASNRVNSPLHF	TGTGCCAGCAACAGGGTTAATTCACCCCTCCACTTT	12	NA	TRBV6-5	TRBJ1-6	NA
CASSQEGVSSYNSPLHF	TGCGCCAGCAGCCAAGAAGGGGTCAGCTCCTATAATTCACCCCTCCACTTT	17	NA	TRBV4-1	TRBJ1-6	NA
CSASPRLAYEQYF	TGCAGTGCTAGTCCCCGCCTAGCCTACGAGCAGTACTTC	13	NA	TRBV20-1	TRBJ2-7	NA
CASSSNLAGGRQGQFF	TGTGCCAGTAGTTCCAACCTAGCGGGGGGGAGGCAGGGGCAGTTCTTC	16	NA	TRBV19	TRBJ2-1	TRBD2
CASTREETQYF	TGTGCCAGCACCAGGGAAGAGACCCAGTACTTC	11	once	TRBV6-5	TRBJ2-5	NA
CASSFRPKGAGELFF	TGTGCCAGCAGTTTTAGACCTAAGGGGGCCGGGGAGCTGTTTTTT	15	NA	TRBV27	TRBJ2-2	NA
CAISEDRAGLVLGETQYF	TGTGCCATCAGTGAGGATCGGGCGGGCCTGGTGCTGGGGGAGACCCAGTACTTC	18	NA	TRBV10-3	TRBJ2-5	NA
CASTPRSNTGELFF	TGTGCCAGCACCCCCCGGTCGAACACCGGGGAGCTGTTTTTT	14	NA	TRBV6-5	TRBJ2-2	NA
CASSIGRGGNTIYF	TGTGCCAGTAGTATAGGCAGGGGTGGAAACACCATATATTTT	14	NA	TRBV19	TRBJ1-3	NA
CASSFPTGANYGYTF	TGTGCCAGCAGTTTCCCGACAGGGGCCAACTATGGCTACACCTTC	15	NA	TRBV28	TRBJ1-2	TRBD1
CSVANTDTQYF	TGCAGCGTAGCGAACACAGATACGCAGTATTTT	11	once	TRBV29-1	TRBJ2-3	NA
CASSERARQTVNTGELFF	TGTGCCAGCAGTGAAAGGGCTAGGCAGACAGTGAACACCGGGGAGCTGTTTTTT	18	NA	TRBV2	TRBJ2-2	NA
CASSLGSTNEKLFF	TGTGCCAGCTCGCTGGGCAGTACTAATGAAAAACTGTTTTTT	14	NA	TRBV7-9	TRBJ1-4	NA
CASSFLGGGTEAFF	TGTGCCAGCAGTTTCTTGGGGGGAGGCACTGAAGCTTTCTTT	14	once	TRBV28	TRBJ1-1	NA
CASSRQGAATGELFF	TGTGCCAGCAGCCGACAGGGGGCGGCCACCGGGGAGCTGTTTTTT	15	NA	TRBV5-5	TRBJ2-2	TRBD1
CASSANTRLQTGGYSPLHF	TGTGCCAGCAGTGCCAACACCCGCCTTCAAACAGGGGGCTATTCACCCCTCCACTTT	19	once	TRBV27	TRBJ1-6	TRBD1
CASSLVLTGNSYEQYF	TGTGCCAGCAGCTTAGTTTTGACAGGGAACTCCTACGAGCAGTACTTC	16	NA	TRBV11-3	TRBJ2-7	TRBD1
CASTIGTGGNYGYTF	TGTGCCAGCACGATCGGGACAGGGGGGAACTATGGCTACACCTTC	15	NA	TRBV28	TRBJ1-2	TRBD1
CASTGQPNEKLFF	TGTGCCAGCACGGGACAGCCTAATGAAAAACTGTTTTTT	13	NA	TRBV28	TRBJ1-4	TRBD1
CASSAEAGVYTDTQYF	TGTGCCAGCAGCGCGGAGGCGGGGGTCTACACAGATACGCAGTATTTT	16	NA	TRBV9	TRBJ2-3	TRBD2
CASSQSGGAWTEAFF	TGTGCCAGCAGCCAGTCAGGGGGCGCGTGGACTGAAGCTTTCTTT	15	NA	TRBV7-9	TRBJ1-1	TRBD1
CASSYPGQMNTEAFF	TGTGCCAGCAGTTACCCCGGACAGATGAACACTGAAGCTTTCTTT	15	NA	TRBV6-2/TRBV6-3	TRBJ1-1	NA
CASSYPLQGRTEAFF	TGTGCCAGCAGTTACCCCTTACAGGGTAGGACTGAAGCTTTCTTT	15	NA	TRBV6-5	TRBJ1-1	NA
CASSLNTHGQGAKEKLFF	TGTGCCAGCAGCTTAAATACCCACGGGCAGGGGGCGAAGGAAAAACTGTTTTTT	18	NA	TRBV7-2	TRBJ1-4	TRBD1
CASSFDRGHGYTF	TGTGCCAGCAGTTTCGACAGGGGTCATGGCTACACCTTC	13	once	TRBV27	TRBJ1-2	TRBD1
CASSPRERTYNEQFF	TGCGCCAGCAGCCCCCGGGAGCGAACCTACAATGAGCAGTTCTTC	15	once	TRBV5-1	TRBJ2-1	NA
CASSFNSNQPQHF	TGTGCCAGCAGCTTTAATAGCAATCAGCCCCAGCATTTT	13	many	TRBV7-2	TRBJ1-5	NA
CASSETASNTEAFF	TGTGCCAGCAGCGAGACTGCCTCGAACACTGAAGCTTTCTTT	14	NA	TRBV7-2	TRBJ1-1	NA
CASSAQPGQGALGEQYF	TGTGCCAGCAGTGCACAGCCAGGACAGGGGGCTTTGGGGGAGCAGTACTTC	17	NA	TRBV28	TRBJ2-7	TRBD1
CAVLRGTANTGELFF	TGTGCCGTGCTACGGGGGACAGCGAACACCGGGGAGCTGTTTTTT	15	NA	TRBV6-5	TRBJ2-2	NA
CASSPERGYGYTF	TGTGCCAGCAGCCCCGAGAGAGGGTATGGCTACACCTTC	13	NA	TRBV5-8	TRBJ1-2	NA
CASSLFQPGQGRRMNTEAFF	TGTGCCAGCAGTTTATTTCAACCCGGACAGGGACGACGCATGAACACTGAAGCTTTCTTT	20	NA	TRBV28	TRBJ1-1	TRBD1
CASSASGQGGHTIYF	TGTGCCAGCAGCGCCTCGGGACAGGGTGGACACACCATATATTTT	15	few	TRBV9	TRBJ1-3	TRBD1
CASSLGLARNTDTQYF	TGTGCCAGCAGCTTAGGACTAGCCCGGAACACAGATACGCAGTATTTT	16	NA	TRBV7-9	TRBJ2-3	TRBD2
CASSYSIRAGGYGYTF	TGTGCCAGCAGTTACTCGATCCGGGCAGGGGGATATGGCTACACCTTC	16	NA	TRBV6-6	TRBJ1-2	TRBD1
CSVATRYGYTF	TGCAGCGTCGCCACACGATATGGCTACACCTTC	11	NA	TRBV29-1	TRBJ1-2	NA
CASSVGRTGAIDEQFF	TGTGCCAGCAGCGTAGGCAGGACAGGGGCGATCGATGAGCAGTTCTTC	16	NA	TRBV9	TRBJ2-1	TRBD1
CASSQLEGTGPVGAKNIQYF	TGTGCCAGCAGCCAACTTGAGGGGACAGGGCCCGTCGGGGCCAAAAACATTCAGTACTTC	20	NA	TRBV3-1/TRBV3-2	TRBJ2-4	TRBD1
CASSYPRQQAYGYTF	TGTGCCAGCAGTTACCCCAGACAGCAAGCCTATGGCTACACCTTC	15	NA	TRBV6-2/TRBV6-3	TRBJ1-2	NA
CSASQGADTGELFF	TGCAGTGCCAGTCAGGGGGCGGACACCGGGGAGCTGTTTTTT	14	NA	TRBV20-1	TRBJ2-2	TRBD1
CASSPDRGSPLHF	TGTGCCAGCAGCCCCGACAGGGGTTCACCCCTCCACTTT	13	NA	TRBV9	TRBJ1-6	TRBD1
CASREGLAGILETQYF	TGTGCCAGCAGGGAGGGACTAGCGGGGATTCTAGAGACCCAGTACTTC	16	few	TRBV3-1/TRBV3-2	TRBJ2-5	TRBD2
CASSLVGLNTGELFF	TGTGCCAGCAGCTTAGTGGGACTGAACACCGGGGAGCTGTTTTTT	15	NA	TRBV11-2	TRBJ2-2	NA
CARQSTGYEQYF	TGTGCCCGACAATCCACAGGCTACGAGCAGTACTTC	12	NA	TRBV30	TRBJ2-7	NA
CASSTTGTFTYEQYF	TGTGCCAGCAGCACTACCGGGACATTTACCTACGAGCAGTACTTC	15	NA	TRBV7-9	TRBJ2-7	NA
CASSPDQGVSDTEAFF	TGTGCCAGCTCACCAGATCAGGGTGTTTCGGACACTGAAGCTTTCTTT	16	NA	TRBV18	TRBJ1-1	NA
CATAWAPDTEAFF	TGTGCCACGGCCTGGGCTCCTGACACTGAAGCTTTCTTT	13	NA	TRBV11-2	TRBJ1-1	NA
CASSQEASNEQYF	TGCGCCAGCAGCCAAGAAGCCTCTAACGAGCAGTACTTC	13	NA	TRBV4-3	TRBJ2-7	NA
CASSFVGGNTGELFF	TGTGCCAGCAGTTTTGTAGGGGGCAACACCGGGGAGCTGTTTTTT	15	NA	TRBV27	TRBJ2-2	TRBD1
CASSPPARDTQYF	TGTGCCAGCTCACCACCGGCACGCGATACGCAGTATTTT	13	NA	TRBV18	TRBJ2-3	NA
CASSLVSGGISNTEAFF	TGTGCCAGCAGCTTAGTGAGCGGGGGGATTAGCAACACTGAAGCTTTCTTT	17	NA	TRBV7-2	TRBJ1-1	NA
CASSRTGGPEAFF	TGTGCCAGCAGTCGGACAGGGGGGCCTGAAGCTTTCTTT	13	few	TRBV5-6	TRBJ1-1	TRBD1